These T cell receptor beta chains were read from a single sample in a study of a mutant IDH1 vaccine in newly diagnosed glioma. TCRdb keeps only in-frame clones here, not all; method: immunoSEQ multiplex PCR. The table records 30,000 or so clones, almost 85% of them present only once. The input for sequencing was PBMCs, taken from a glioma patient treated with radiotherapy, temozolomide or both. The receptors here all came from a young man with glioma. CDR3s include the opening cysteine and the closing phenylalanine or tryptophan. Each record gives: V gene, J gene, D gene, clone size, CDR3 length, CDR3 protein, CDR3 DNA. The D gene is left open where the match is weak. A clone size is listed for some rows: how often the clone was seen (once, few, many), or a class if it is expanded.

TRBV27	TRBJ2-1	NA	NA	15	CASSLGTVSYNEQFF	TGTGCCAGCAGTTTAGGGACGGTGTCCTACAATGAGCAGTTCTTC
TRBV4-1	TRBJ1-6	NA	NA	14	CASSVRDPNSPLHF	TGCGCCAGCAGCGTACGGGATCCCAATTCACCCCTCCACTTT
TRBV7-8	TRBJ2-1	NA	NA	14	CASSLVEGGNEQFF	TGTGCCAGCAGCTTAGTTGAGGGGGGAAATGAGCAGTTCTTC
TRBV5-6	TRBJ1-2	NA	NA	13	CASSLGTAYGYTF	TGTGCCAGCAGCTTGGGGACAGCCTATGGCTACACCTTC
TRBV9	TRBJ2-3	NA	NA	13	CASSVEQTDTQYF	TGTGCCAGCAGCGTAGAACAGACAGATACGCAGTATTTT
TRBV4-1	TRBJ1-1	NA	NA	15	CASSQSYGENTEAFF	TGCGCCAGCAGCCAATCGTACGGTGAGAACACTGAAGCTTTCTTT
TRBV13	TRBJ2-5	NA	NA	14	CASSSTWEFQTQYF	TGTGCCAGCAGCTCTACATGGGAGTTCCAGACCCAGTACTTC
TRBV28	TRBJ1-2	NA	NA	15	CASSRIQGPSGGYTF	TGTGCCAGCAGCCGAATCCAGGGCCCCTCCGGTGGCTACACCTTC
TRBV7-8	TRBJ1-1	NA	few	15	CASSLGVRSNTEAFF	TGTGCCAGCAGCTTAGGTGTCAGGTCGAACACTGAAGCTTTCTTT
TRBV30	TRBJ2-7	NA	few	13	CAWSDGASYEQYF	TGTGCCTGGAGTGACGGAGCCTCCTACGAGCAGTACTTC
TRBV5-5	TRBJ2-5	TRBD2	NA	16	CASSSGLAGSQETQYF	TGTGCCAGCAGCTCAGGACTAGCGGGGTCCCAAGAGACCCAGTACTTC
TRBV29-1	TRBJ2-3	NA	NA	13	CSSKKGNTDTQYF	TGCAGCTCTAAAAAGGGAAACACAGATACGCAGTATTTT